This T cell receptor (beta chain) was identified in a study of beta chain features in type 1 diabetes. Study overall: Taken together, all samples contributed approximately 110 million examined sorted cells.

Notes on the study in general: At VDJ recombination sites, type 1 diabetes patients had fewer insertions and more deleted nucleotides.

This CDR3 region has 14 residues. V lost 5 bases and J 2 bases, leaving 15 bases between the germline ends. Germline lookup yields CDR1 GTSNPN and CDR2 SVGIG (reference sequence). Turning to this clone: Antigen: not known.

CD45RO/CCR7/CD25/CD127/CD95/CD27 separated CD4+ naive, central memory, regulatory and stem cell-like memory cells by sorting. All of the sorted populations showed purity greater than 95%. Sequenced material consisted of expressed TCRB transcripts (all of the isolated RNA was reverse transcribed). Repertoires were generated with immunoSEQ multiplex PCR, while TCRdb's copy carries only in-frame clones and drops some. The profile shows hundreds of thousands of clones, 14% of them singletons. Sequencing was performed on naive CD4+ T cells from blood. The clonotype comes from a man younger than 45 in good health. The gene calls are TRBV30 and TRBJ1-1; tentative D call: TRBD1 (5 bases). The CDR3 bases are TGTGCCTGGGGTCCCAGACAGATCAACACTGAAGCTTTCTTT. Protein: CAWGPRQINTEAFF. Based on the CDR3 plus reference TRBV30 and TRBJ1-1, the full variable domain is SQTIHQWPATLVQPVGSPLSLECTVEGTSNPNLYWYRQAAGRGLQLLFYSVGIGQISSEVPQNLSASRPQDRQFILSSKKLLLSDSGFYLCAWGPRQINTEAFFGQGTRLTVV.